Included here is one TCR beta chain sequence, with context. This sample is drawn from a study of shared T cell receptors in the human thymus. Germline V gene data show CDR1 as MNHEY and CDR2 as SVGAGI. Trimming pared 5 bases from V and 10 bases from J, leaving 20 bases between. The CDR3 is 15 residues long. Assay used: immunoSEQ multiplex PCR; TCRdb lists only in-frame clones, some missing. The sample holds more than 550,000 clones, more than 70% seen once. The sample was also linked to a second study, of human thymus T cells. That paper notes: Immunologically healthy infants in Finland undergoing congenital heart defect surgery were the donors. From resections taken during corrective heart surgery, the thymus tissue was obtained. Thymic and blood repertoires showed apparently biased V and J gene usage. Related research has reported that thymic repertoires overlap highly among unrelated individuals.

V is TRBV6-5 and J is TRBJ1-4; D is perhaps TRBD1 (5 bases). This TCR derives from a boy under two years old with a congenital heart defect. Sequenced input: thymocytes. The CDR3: CASSPAGTLGGKLFF. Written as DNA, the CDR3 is TGTGCCAGCAGTCCGGCGGGGACGTTGGGGGGAAAACTGTTTTTT.